A single sample is the source of the 19 T cell receptor beta chains below, sequenced in a study of blood T cell repertoires in COVID-19. Sequenced by immunoSEQ multiplex PCR; TCRdb stores in-frame clones only, minus some. The sample has about 190,000 clones; more than 85% are singletons. The sample comprised peripheral blood. These receptors were collected from a man in his 70s with active or convalescent COVID-19.

This chain links TRBV5-1 with TRBJ2-5; TRBD2 matches 10 bases. CDR3 length equals 16 residues. V dropped 2 bases and J dropped 5; count of bases not matched to a gene: 9. The germline V gene has CDR1 SGHRS and CDR2 YFSETQ. The CDR3 DNA reads TGCGCCAGCAGCTTCGGGACTAGCGCGCATGGGGAGACCCAGTACTTC. Amino acids: CASSFGTSAHGETQYF.

V usage is TRBV5-1 and J usage is TRBJ1-6; 8 nucleotides line up with TRBD1. Looked up from germline, CDR1 is SGHRS and CDR2 is YFSETQ. Losses at the gene ends were 4 bases for V and 10 bases for J; bases not matched to a gene: 7. CDR3 length equals 14 residues. The CDR3 region is CASSPGTGGSPLHF. CDR3 nucleotide sequence: TGCGCCAGCAGCCCTGGGACAGGCGGCTCACCCCTCCACTTT.

The V and J genes are TRBV2 and TRBJ2-1; 9 bases align to TRBD1. The CDR3 totals 15 residues. After removal of 4 bases from V and 3 bases from J, the junction contained 4 bases not matched to a gene. CDR1 is SNHLY and CDR2 is FYNNEI in the germline V gene. The CDR3 DNA follows: TGTGCCAGCAGTGTACAGGGGGCCGTCTACAATGAGCAGTTCTTC. It yields the protein CASSVQGAVYNEQFF.

The V and J genes are TRBV2 and TRBJ1-6, with D tentatively TRBD1 (6 bases). Trimming took off 4 bases at V and 2 bases at J, with 15 bases between the two ends. This CDR3 has 17 residues. CDR1 and CDR2 (germline): SNHLY, FYNNEI. The CDR3 sequence is CASSVVRGSAYNSPLHF. DNA for the CDR3: TGTGCCAGCAGTGTTGTCAGGGGTAGCGCCTATAATTCACCCCTCCACTTT. Looking up the rest from reference TRBV2 and TRBJ1-6 gives the full variable domain: EPEVTQTPSHQVTQMGQEVILRCVPISNHLYFYWYRQILGQKVEFLVSFYNNEISEKSEIFDDQFSVERPDGSNFTLKIRSTKLEDSAMYFCASSVVRGSAYNSPLHFGNGTRLTVT.

The V gene is TRBV28, the J gene TRBJ2-1, with 7 bases matching TRBD1. V lost 3 bases and J lost 5; bases outside the gene matches: 10. The CDR3 runs 16 residues. CDR1 and CDR2 (germline): MDHEN, SYDVKM. The DNA for the CDR3 is TGTGCCAGCAGTTTGCGGACAGGAATGGGACACAATGAGCAGTTCTTC. This encodes CASSLRTGMGHNEQFF.

As regards this clone: This CDR3 is also generated by other DNA sequences in the sample. The V and J genes are TRBV6-1 and TRBJ1-5; tentatively, D is TRBD1 (5 bases). The germline V gene encodes CDR1 MNHNS and CDR2 SASEGT. This CDR3 has 14 amino acids. Trimming took off 1 base at V and 7 bases at J, with 11 bases between the two ends. DNA for the CDR3: TGTGCCAGCAGTGAAGGGGGGGGTCCGCAGCCCCAGCATTTT. Translating gives CASSEGGGPQPQHF.

The V gene is TRBV15, the J gene TRBJ2-1; the match to TRBD2 covers 8 bases. There are 16 residues in the CDR3. V lost 1 base to trimming and J lost 7 bases; unmatched junction nucleotides: 9. Germline V lookup: CDR1 LNHNV, CDR2 YYDKDF (reference sequence). CDR3 DNA: TGTGCCACCAGCAGAGTAGGGGCGGGAGGCCGTAATGAGCAGTTCTTC. Protein: CATSRVGAGGRNEQFF.

V and J are TRBV10-3 and TRBJ2-5, with TRBD2 identical over 10 bases. The J segment lost 1 base and the V segment lost 5 bases, leaving 4 bases of the junction unmatched. The CDR3 spans 15 residues. Germline loops: CDR1 ENHRY, CDR2 SYGVKD. Written as DNA, the CDR3 is TGTGCCATCAGTTCGAGCGGGAGGGGCCAAGAGACCCAGTACTTC. Its protein product is CAISSSGRGQETQYF.

The gene calls are TRBV5-4 and TRBJ2-3; 14 nucleotides line up with TRBD2. The CDR3 is made up of 16 amino acids. The germline gives CDR1 SGHNT, CDR2 YYREEE (reference sequence). The V and J ends lost 0 bases and 5 bases, in that order; junction bases with no gene match: 2. CDR3 loop: CASSLVGTSGGDTQYF. The CDR3 nucleotides read TGTGCCAGCAGCTTGGTAGGGACTAGCGGGGGAGATACGCAGTATTTT.

This rearrangement joins TRBV9 to TRBJ1-2; 8 bases are a match to TRBD1. Looked up from germline, CDR1 is SGDLS and CDR2 is YYNGEE. The CDR3 is made up of 15 amino acids. V lost 0 bases to trimming and J lost 8 bases; unmatched junction nucleotides: 9. CDR3 nucleotide sequence: TGTGCCAGCAGCGTAGGATTACAGGGGGTGTTCGGCTACACCTTC. Protein product: CASSVGLQGVFGYTF.

The rearrangement links TRBV21-1 to TRBJ1-2; TRBD1 is taken as the D call from the table, unchecked against the DNA. TRBV21-1 counts as a pseudogene. The CDR3 contains 16 residues. The DNA of the CDR3 is TGTGCCAGCAGCAAAGAGTGGCAGGGGTTTCCCTATGGCTACACCTTC. Amino acids: CASSKEWQGFPYGYTF.

CDR3 in DNA: TGTGCCAGCAGGGCGACAGGCTCTGGAAACACCATATATTTT. Protein: CASRATGSGNTIYF. The chain has TRBV6-5 and TRBJ1-3; TRBD1 might be the D (6 bases). Trimming pared 6 bases from V and 0 bases from J, leaving 9 bases between. Germline CDR1 MNHEY, CDR2 SVGAGI. The CDR3 sequence is 14 residues long.

This chain links TRBV14 with TRBJ2-3; D may be TRBD2 (5 bases). CDR1 SGHDN and CDR2 FVKESK come from the germline V gene. Trimming stripped 4 bases from V and 3 bases from J, with 20 bases between. This CDR3 has 17 amino acids. As DNA, the CDR3 is TGTGCCAGCAGCCCCTGGAGAGGGAGCGATGGGACAGATACGCAGTATTTT. This codes for CASSPWRGSDGTDTQYF. The full variable domain, completed using reference TRBV14 and TRBJ2-3, is EAGVTQFPSHSVIEKGQTVTLRCDPISGHDNLYWYRRVMGKEIKFLLHFVKESKQDESGMPNNRFLAERTGGTYSTLKVQPAELEDSGVYFCASSPWRGSDGTDTQYFGPGTRLTVL.

The rearrangement joins TRBV6-1 to TRBJ2-5; 8 bases match TRBD2. The CDR3 spans 16 residues. The junction had 11 bases not matched to a gene; V was cut back by 1 base and J by 7 bases. Germline CDR1 reads MNHNS; CDR2 reads SASEGT. DNA for the CDR3: TGTGCCAGCAGTGAAGTGCCGGGAGGGCCTAAGGGGACCCAGTACTTC. Translated, it gives CASSEVPGGPKGTQYF.

V gene TRBV15 combines with J gene TRBJ2-7; TRBD2 matches 7 bases. The germline V gene has CDR1 LNHNV and CDR2 YYDKDF (reference sequence). Trimming removed 0 bases from V and 0 bases from J; junction bases left unmatched: 11. The CDR3 consists of 18 residues. CDR3 in DNA: TGTGCCACCAGCAGAGATCAGCTAGCGGTAAGGAGCTCCTACGAGCAGTACTTC. Translation: CATSRDQLAVRSSYEQYF.

V usage is TRBV7-2 and J usage is TRBJ2-7, with D perhaps TRBD2 (6 bases). CDR3 length: 14 residues. Germline V lookup: CDR1 SGHTA, CDR2 FQGNSA. Trimming took 1 base from V and 6 from J, leaving 13 bases between them. The CDR3 sequence is CASSLGGGKGEQYF. As DNA, the CDR3 is TGTGCCAGCAGCTTAGGTGGGGGGAAAGGCGAGCAGTACTTC. The variable domain in full, completed from reference TRBV7-2 and TRBJ2-7, reads GAGVSQSPSNKVTEKGKDVELRCDPISGHTALYWYRQSLGQGLEFLIYFQGNSAPDKSGLPSDRFSAERTGGSVSTLTIQRTQQEDSAVYLCASSLGGGKGEQYFGPGTRLTVT.

This chain connects TRBV5-1 to TRBJ1-2; D unclear. Germline V gene data show CDR1 as SGHRS and CDR2 as YFSETQ. The CDR3 has 13 amino acids. With 0 bases removed from V and 5 bases from J, the gap between germline ends came to 8 bases. CDR3 nucleotides: TGCGCCAGCAGCTTGGACACCACATATGGCTACACCTTC. Protein: CASSLDTTYGYTF.

The chain carries TRBV30 and TRBJ2-4; the match to TRBD1 covers 8 bases. Losses at the gene ends were 1 base for V and 7 bases for J; bases not matched to a gene: 6. Germline CDR1 and CDR2: GTSNPN and SVGIG (reference sequence). This CDR3 has 14 amino acids. The DNA of the CDR3 is TGTGCCTGGAGTGAAGGACAGGGTCGGAACATTCAGTACTTC. Translated, it gives CAWSEGQGRNIQYF.

CDR3 nucleotide sequence: TGTGCCAGCAGTTCCCCTGGTGGCGGGGGGCGCGAGACCCAGTACTTC. This sequence encodes CASSSPGGGGRETQYF. V and J are TRBV28 and TRBJ2-5; 8 bases match TRBD2. Per the germline V gene, CDR1 is MDHEN and CDR2 is SYDVKM. Trimming removed 4 bases from V and 5 bases from J; junction bases left unmatched: 12. The CDR3 covers 16 residues. Full variable domain (missing parts from reference TRBV28 and TRBJ2-5): DVKVTQSSRYLVKRTGEKVFLECVQDMDHENMFWYRQDPGLGLRLIYFSYDVKMKEKGDIPEGYSVSREKKERFSLILESASTNQTSMYLCASSSPGGGGRETQYFGPGTRLLVL.